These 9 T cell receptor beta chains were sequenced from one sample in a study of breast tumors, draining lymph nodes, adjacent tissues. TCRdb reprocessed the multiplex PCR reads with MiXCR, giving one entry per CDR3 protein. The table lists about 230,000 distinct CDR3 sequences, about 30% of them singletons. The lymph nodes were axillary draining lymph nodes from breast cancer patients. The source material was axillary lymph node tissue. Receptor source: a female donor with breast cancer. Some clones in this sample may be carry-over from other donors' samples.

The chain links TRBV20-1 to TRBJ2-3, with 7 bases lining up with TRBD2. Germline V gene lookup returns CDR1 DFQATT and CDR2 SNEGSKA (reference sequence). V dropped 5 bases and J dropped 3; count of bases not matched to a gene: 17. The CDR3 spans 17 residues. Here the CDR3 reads CSAPPPMGGSGTDTQYF. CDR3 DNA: TGCAGTGCTCCTCCTCCCATGGGCGGGAGTGGAACAGATACGCAGTATTTT.

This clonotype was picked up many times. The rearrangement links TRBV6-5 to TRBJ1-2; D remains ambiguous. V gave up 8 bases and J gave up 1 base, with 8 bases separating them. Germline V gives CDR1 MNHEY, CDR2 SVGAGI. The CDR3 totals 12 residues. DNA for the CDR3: TGTGCCAGCGGAGGTATTAACTATGGCTACACCTTC. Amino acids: CASGGINYGYTF.

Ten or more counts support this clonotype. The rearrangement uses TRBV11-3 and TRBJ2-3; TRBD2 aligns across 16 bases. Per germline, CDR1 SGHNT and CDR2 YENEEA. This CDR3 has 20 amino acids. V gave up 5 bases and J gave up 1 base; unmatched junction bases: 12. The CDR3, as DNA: TGTGCCAGCAGCACACCGGGACTAGCGGGAGGGGTAGGGGGCACAGATACGCAGTATTTT. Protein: CASSTPGLAGGVGGTDTQYF.

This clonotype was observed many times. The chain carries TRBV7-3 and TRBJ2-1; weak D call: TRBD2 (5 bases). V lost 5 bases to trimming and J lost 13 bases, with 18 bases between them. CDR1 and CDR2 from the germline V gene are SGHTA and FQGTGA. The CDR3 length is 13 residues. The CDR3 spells CASSPGGREGQFF. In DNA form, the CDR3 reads TGTGCCAGCAGCCCTGGAGGCCGGGAAGGTCAGTTCTTC.

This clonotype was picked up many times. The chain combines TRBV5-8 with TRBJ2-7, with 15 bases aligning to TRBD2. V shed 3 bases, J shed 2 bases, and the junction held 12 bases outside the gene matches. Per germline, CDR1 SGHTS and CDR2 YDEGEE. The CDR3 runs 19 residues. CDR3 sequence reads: CASSSPTGLAGGNPYEQYF. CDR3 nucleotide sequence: TGTGCCAGCAGCTCACCTACGGGACTAGCGGGAGGTAATCCCTACGAGCAGTACTTC.

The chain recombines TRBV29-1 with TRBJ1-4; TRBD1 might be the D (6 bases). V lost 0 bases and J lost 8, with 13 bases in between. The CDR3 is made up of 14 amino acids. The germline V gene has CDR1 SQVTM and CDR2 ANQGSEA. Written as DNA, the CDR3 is TGCAGCGTTGAAGATCTGGGGGCTGGGGAAAAACTGTTTTTT. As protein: CSVEDLGAGEKLFF.

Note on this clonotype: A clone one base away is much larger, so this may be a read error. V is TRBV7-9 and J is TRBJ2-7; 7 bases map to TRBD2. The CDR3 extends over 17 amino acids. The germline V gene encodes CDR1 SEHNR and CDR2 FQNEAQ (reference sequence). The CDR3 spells CASSQAATGGRAYQQYF. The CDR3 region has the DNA TGCGCCAGCAGCCAAGCCGCTACGGGGGGTCGGGCCTACCAGCAGTACTTC.

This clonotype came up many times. CDR3 region: CAWGQGLGYGYTF. Written as DNA, the CDR3 is TGTGCCTGGGGACAGGGTCTGGGCTATGGCTACACCTTC. The rearrangement uses TRBV30 and TRBJ1-2; 8 nucleotides line up with TRBD1. The germline V gene has CDR1 GTSNPN and CDR2 SVGIG (reference sequence). Trimming removed 5 bases from V and 4 bases from J; junction bases left unmatched: 6. The CDR3 length is 13 residues.

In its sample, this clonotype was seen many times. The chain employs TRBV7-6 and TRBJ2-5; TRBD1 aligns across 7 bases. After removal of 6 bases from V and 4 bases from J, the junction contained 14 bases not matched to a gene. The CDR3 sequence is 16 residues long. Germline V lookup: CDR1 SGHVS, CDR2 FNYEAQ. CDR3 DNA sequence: TGTGCCAGCAGTTTCAACCCCAGGGGGAGTGGAGAGACCCAGTACTTC. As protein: CASSFNPRGSGETQYF.